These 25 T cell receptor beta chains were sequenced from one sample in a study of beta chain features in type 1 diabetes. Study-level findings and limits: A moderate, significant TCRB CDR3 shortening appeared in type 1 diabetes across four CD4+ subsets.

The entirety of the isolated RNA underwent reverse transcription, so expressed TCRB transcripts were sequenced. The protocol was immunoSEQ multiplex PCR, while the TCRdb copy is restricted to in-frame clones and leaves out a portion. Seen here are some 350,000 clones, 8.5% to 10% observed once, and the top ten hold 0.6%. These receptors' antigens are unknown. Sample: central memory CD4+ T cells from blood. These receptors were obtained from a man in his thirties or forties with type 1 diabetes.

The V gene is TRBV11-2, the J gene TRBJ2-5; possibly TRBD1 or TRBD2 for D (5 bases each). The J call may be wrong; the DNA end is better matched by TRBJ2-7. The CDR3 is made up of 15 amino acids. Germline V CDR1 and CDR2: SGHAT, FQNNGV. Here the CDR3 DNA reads TGTGCCAGCAGCCGTGCGGGTGGGGCGTGGGGCGAGCAGTACTTC. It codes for CASSRAGGAWGEQYF.

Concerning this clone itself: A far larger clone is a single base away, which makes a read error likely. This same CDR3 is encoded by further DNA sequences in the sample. The CDR3 is CAWTPRPAGEPQHF. The CDR3 DNA is TGTGCCTGGACCCCCAGGCCCGCCGGGGAGCCCCAGCATTTT. The V gene is TRBV30, the J gene TRBJ1-5; D gene ambiguous. V was pared by 4 bases and J by 8 bases, with 18 bases between. This CDR3 region has 14 residues. The germline V gene has CDR1 GTSNPN and CDR2 SVGIG (reference sequence).

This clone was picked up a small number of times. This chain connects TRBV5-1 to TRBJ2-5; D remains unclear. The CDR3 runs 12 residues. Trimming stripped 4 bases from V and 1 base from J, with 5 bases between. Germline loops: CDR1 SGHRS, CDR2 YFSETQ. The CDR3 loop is CASSQSQETQYF. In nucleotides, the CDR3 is TGCGCCAGCAGCCAGAGCCAAGAGACCCAGTACTTC.

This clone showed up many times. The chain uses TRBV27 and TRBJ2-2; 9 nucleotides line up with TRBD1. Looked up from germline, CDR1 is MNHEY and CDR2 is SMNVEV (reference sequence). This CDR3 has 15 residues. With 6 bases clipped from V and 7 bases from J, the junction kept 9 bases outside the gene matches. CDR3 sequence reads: CASSPWGQGSGELFF. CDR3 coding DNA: TGTGCCAGCAGCCCATGGGGACAGGGCAGCGGGGAGCTGTTTTTT.

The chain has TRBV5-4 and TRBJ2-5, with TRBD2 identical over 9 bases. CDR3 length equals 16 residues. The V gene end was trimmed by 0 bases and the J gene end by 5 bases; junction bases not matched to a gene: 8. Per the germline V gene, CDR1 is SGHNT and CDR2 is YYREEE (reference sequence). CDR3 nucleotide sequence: TGTGCCAGCAGCTTGGTGGCGGGAGGGCCGCGGGAGACCCAGTACTTC. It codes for CASSLVAGGPRETQYF.

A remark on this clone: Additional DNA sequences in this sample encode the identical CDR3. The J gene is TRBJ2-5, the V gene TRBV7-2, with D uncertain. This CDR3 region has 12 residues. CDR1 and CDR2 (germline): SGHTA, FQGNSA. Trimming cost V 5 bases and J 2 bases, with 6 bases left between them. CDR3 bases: TGTGCCAGCAGCCTGACGCAAGAGACCCAGTACTTC. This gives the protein CASSLTQETQYF.

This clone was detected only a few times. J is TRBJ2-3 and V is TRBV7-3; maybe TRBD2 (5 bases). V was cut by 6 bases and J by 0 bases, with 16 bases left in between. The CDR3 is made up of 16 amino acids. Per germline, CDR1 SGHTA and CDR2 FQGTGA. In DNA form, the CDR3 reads TGTGCCAGCAGACCTGGAAGGCTAGCTAGCACAGATACGCAGTATTTT. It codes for CASRPGRLASTDTQYF.

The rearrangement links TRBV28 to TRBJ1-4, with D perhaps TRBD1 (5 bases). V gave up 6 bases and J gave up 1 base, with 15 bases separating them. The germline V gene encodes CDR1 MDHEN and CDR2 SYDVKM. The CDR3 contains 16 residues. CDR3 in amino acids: CASSMTAAGTNEKLFF. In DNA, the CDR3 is TGTGCCAGCAGCATGACAGCCGCTGGAACTAATGAAAAACTGTTTTTT.

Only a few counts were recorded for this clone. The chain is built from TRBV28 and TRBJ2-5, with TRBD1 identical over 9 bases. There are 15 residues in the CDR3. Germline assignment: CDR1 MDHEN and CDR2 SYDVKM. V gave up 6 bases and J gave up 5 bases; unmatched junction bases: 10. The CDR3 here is CASRTPGQGVETQYF. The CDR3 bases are TGTGCCAGCAGAACACCGGGACAGGGCGTCGAGACCCAGTACTTC.

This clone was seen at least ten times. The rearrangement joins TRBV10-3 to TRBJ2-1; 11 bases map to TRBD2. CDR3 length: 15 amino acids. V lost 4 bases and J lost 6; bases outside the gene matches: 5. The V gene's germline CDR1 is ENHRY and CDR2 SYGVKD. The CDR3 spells CAISVTSGRLNEQFF. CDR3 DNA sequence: TGTGCCATCAGTGTCACTAGCGGGAGACTCAATGAGCAGTTCTTC.

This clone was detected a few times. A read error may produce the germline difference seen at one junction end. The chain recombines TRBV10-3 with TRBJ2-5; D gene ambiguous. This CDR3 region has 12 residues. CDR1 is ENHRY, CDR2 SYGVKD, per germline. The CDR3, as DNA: TGTGCCAGCAGTTCGAGCCTGGAGACCCAGTACTTC. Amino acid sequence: CASSSSLETQYF.

CDR3 residues: CAGTDTQYF. Here the CDR3 DNA reads TGCGCCGGCACAGATACGCAGTATTTT. This chain uses TRBV5-1 with TRBJ2-3; D is undetermined. The length of the CDR3 is 9 residues. Trimming removed 10 bases from V and 1 base from J, with 1 base in between. The germline gives CDR1 SGHRS, CDR2 YFSETQ.

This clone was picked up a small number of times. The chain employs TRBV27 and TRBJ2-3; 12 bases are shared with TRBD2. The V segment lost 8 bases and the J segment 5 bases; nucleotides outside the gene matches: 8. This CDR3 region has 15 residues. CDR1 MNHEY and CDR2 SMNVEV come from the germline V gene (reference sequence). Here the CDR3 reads CASRGLAGGEDTQYF. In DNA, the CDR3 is TGTGCCAGCCGAGGGCTAGCGGGAGGGGAAGATACGCAGTATTTT.

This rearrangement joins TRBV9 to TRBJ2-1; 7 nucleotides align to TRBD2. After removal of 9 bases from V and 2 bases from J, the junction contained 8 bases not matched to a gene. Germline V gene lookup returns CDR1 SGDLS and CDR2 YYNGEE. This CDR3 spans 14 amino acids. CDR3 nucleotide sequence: TGTGCCACCAAGCCCGGGAGGCCCTACAATGAGCAGTTCTTC. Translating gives CATKPGRPYNEQFF. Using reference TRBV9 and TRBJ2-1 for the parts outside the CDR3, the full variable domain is DSGVTQTPKHLITATGQRVTLRCSPRSGDLSVYWYQQSLDQGLQFLIQYYNGEERAKGNILERFSAQQFPDLHSELNLSSLELGDSALYFCATKPGRPYNEQFFGPGTRLTVL.

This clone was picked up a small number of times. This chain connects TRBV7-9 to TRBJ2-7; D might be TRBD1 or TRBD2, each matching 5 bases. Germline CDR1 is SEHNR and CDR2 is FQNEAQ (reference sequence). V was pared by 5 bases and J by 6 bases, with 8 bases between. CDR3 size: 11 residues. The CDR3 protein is CASSPGREQYF. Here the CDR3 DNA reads TGTGCCAGCAGCCCGGGACGCGAGCAGTACTTC.

The CDR3 nucleotides are TGTGCCAGCAGCGAAATTATCGGGGGGCACAATGAGCAGTTCTTC. Its protein product is CASSEIIGGHNEQFF. The chain links TRBV11-3 to TRBJ2-1; perhaps TRBD2 as D (7 bases). V was pared by 5 bases and J by 5 bases, with 16 bases between. CDR3 size: 15 residues. From germline, CDR1 is SGHNT and CDR2 YENEEA.

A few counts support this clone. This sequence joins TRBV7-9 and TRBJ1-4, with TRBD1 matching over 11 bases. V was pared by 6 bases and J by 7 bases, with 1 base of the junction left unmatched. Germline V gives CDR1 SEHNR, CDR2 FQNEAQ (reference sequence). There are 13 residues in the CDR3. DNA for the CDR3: TGTGCCAGCAGGGGACAGGGGGGTGAAAAACTGTTTTTT. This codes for CASRGQGGEKLFF.

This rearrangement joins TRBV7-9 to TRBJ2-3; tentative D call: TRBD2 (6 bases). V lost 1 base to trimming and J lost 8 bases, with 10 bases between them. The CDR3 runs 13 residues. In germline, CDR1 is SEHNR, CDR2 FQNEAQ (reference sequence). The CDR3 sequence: CASSLEAGSTQYF. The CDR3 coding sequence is TGTGCCAGCAGCTTAGAGGCGGGGAGTACGCAGTATTTT.

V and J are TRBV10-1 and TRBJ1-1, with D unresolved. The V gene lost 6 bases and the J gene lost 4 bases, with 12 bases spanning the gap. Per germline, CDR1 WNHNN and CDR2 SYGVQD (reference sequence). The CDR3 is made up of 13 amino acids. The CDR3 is CASRGASGTEAFF. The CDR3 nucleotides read TGCGCCAGCAGGGGAGCCTCGGGCACTGAAGCTTTCTTT.

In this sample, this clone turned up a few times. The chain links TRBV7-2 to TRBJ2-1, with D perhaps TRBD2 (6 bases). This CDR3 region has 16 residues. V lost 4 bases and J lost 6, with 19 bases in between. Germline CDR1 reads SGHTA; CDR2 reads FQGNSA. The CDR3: CASSSRNREYSNEQFF. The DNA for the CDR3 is TGTGCCAGCAGCTCGCGAAACCGGGAGTATAGCAATGAGCAGTTCTTC.

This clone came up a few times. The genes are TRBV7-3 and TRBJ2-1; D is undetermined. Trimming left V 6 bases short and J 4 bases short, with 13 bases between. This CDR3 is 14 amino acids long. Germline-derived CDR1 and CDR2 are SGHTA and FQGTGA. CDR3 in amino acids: CASSEWWSYNEQFF. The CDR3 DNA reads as TGTGCCAGCAGTGAGTGGTGGTCATACAATGAGCAGTTCTTC.

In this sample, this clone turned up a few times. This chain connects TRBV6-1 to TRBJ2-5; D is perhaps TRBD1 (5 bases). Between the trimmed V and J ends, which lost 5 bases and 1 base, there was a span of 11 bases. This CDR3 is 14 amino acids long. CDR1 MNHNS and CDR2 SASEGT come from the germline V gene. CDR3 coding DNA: TGTGCCAGCAGTCGCCAAGGGGTCCAAGAGACCCAGTACTTC. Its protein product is CASSRQGVQETQYF.

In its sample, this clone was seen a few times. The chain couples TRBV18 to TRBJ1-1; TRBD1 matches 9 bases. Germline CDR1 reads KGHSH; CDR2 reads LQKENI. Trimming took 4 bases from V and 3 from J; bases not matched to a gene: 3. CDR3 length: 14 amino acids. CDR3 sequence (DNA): TGTGCCAGCTCACTACAGGGGGCGGACACTGAAGCTTTCTTT. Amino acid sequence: CASSLQGADTEAFF. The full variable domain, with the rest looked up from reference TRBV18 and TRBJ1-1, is NAGVMQNPRHLVRRRGQEARLRCSPMKGHSHVYWYRQLPEEGLKFMVYLQKENIIDESGMPKERFSAEFPKEGPSILRIQQVVRGDSAAYFCASSLQGADTEAFFGQGTRLTVV.

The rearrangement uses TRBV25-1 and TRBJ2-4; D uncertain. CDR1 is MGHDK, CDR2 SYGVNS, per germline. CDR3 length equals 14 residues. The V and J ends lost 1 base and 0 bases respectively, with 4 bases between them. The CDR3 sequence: CASSEWTAKNIQYF. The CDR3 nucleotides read TGTGCCAGCAGTGAATGGACAGCCAAAAACATTCAGTACTTC.

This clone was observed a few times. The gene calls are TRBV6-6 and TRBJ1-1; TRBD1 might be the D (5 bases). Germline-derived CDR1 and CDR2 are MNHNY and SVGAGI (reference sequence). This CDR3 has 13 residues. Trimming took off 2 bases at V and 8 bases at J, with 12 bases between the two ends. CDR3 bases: TGTGCCAGCAGTTACGGCAGGGAAAAAGAAGCTTTCTTT. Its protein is CASSYGREKEAFF.